The 5 T cell receptor beta chains presented below share a single source sample, sequenced in a study of early T cells in non-severe SARS-CoV-2 infection. TCRdb re-derived calls from the 5' RACE reads in MiXCR, one entry per CDR3 protein. The repertoire has roughly 46,000 distinct CDR3 sequences, 5% to 6% of them found once; the top ten carry 5% to 6.5%. Specimen: whole blood, collected at baseline. The origin of the receptors is an adult who was a healthcare worker with PCR-confirmed SARS-CoV-2 infection or an uninfected control (not recorded which).

This clonotype was detected many times. This rearrangement joins TRBV29-1 to TRBJ2-5, with D perhaps matching TRBD2 (6 bases). In germline, CDR1 is SQVTM, CDR2 ANQGSEA. Trimming removed 4 bases at V and 1 base at J, with 10 bases between. The CDR3 runs to 13 residues. CDR3 DNA sequence: TGCAGCGTTGGGATAGCGGTCCAAGAGACCCAGTACTTC. Its translation is CSVGIAVQETQYF.

The gene calls are TRBV30 and TRBJ1-1, with D possibly matching TRBD1 (5 bases). This CDR3 region has 12 residues. The germline CDR1 and CDR2 sequences are GTSNPN and SVGIG (reference sequence). In DNA form, the CDR3 reads TGTGGATTAAAAAGGGGAGGGACTGAAGCTTTCTTT. Protein product: CGLKRGGTEAFF.

This clonotype was recorded at least ten times. The rearrangement uses TRBV18 and TRBJ2-5; 7 bases fit TRBD1. J was trimmed by 1 base and V by 4 bases; bases with no gene match: 3. Germline lookup yields CDR1 KGHSH and CDR2 LQKENI. CDR3 length: 14 residues. CDR3 bases: TGTGCCAGCTCACTGGGACAGTCCCAAGAGACCCAGTACTTC. Residues: CASSLGQSQETQYF.

This clonotype was seen many times. The rearrangement links TRBV20-1 to TRBJ2-4; 7 bases are shared with TRBD2. Germline CDR1 and CDR2: DFQATT and SNEGSKA (reference sequence). The length of the CDR3 is 16 residues. J was trimmed by 1 base and V by 0 bases; bases with no gene match: 6. In DNA, the CDR3 is TGCAGTGCTAGAGAGTCGGGGGGAGAGGCCAAAAACATTCAGTACTTC. Amino acid sequence: CSARESGGEAKNIQYF.

In this sample, this clonotype turned up many times. This chain links TRBV4-1 with TRBJ2-7; TRBD2 might be the D (6 bases). There are 16 residues in the CDR3. The germline V gene encodes CDR1 MGHRA and CDR2 YSYEKL. Trimming shortened V by 7 bases and J by 3 bases, and 22 bases separated the two germline ends. In DNA, the CDR3 is TGCGCCAGCACACATCTCTTTGGGGGTAGCGGCTACGAGCAGTACTTC. Protein product: CASTHLFGGSGYEQYF.